These 7 T cell receptor beta chains came from one sample sequenced in a study of T-cell memory formation after mild COVID-19. TCRdb re-called the 5' RACE reads with MiXCR, one entry per CDR3 protein. The sample has some 340,000 distinct CDR3 sequences; roughly 13% are singletons. The sample taken for sequencing was PBMCs or a T cell subset sorted from them (not recorded which). These receptors were taken from a man between 18 and 29 years old who had mild COVID-19 (a few samples of this study predate the infection). Cell type and time point are not known.

This clonotype was detected a few times. V and J are TRBV7-9 and TRBJ1-4; TRBD1 is a possible D gene (5 bases). V lost 5 bases and J lost 0, with 10 bases in between. Germline CDR1 and CDR2: SEHNR and FQNEAQ (reference sequence). The CDR3 consists of 15 residues. The CDR3 reads CASSVTGSTNEKLFF. The CDR3, as DNA: TGTGCCAGCAGCGTTACAGGTTCAACTAATGAAAAACTGTTTTTT.

Many counts were recorded for this clonotype. V usage is TRBV24-1 and J usage is TRBJ1-5; possibly TRBD1 for D (6 bases). V was clipped by 4 bases and J by 4 bases, with 10 bases between them. The CDR3 covers 14 residues. Germline V gene data show CDR1 as KGHDR and CDR2 as SFDVKD. CDR3 in DNA: TGTGCCACCAGTGACGGGACACTGAATCAGCCCCAGCATTTT. It encodes CATSDGTLNQPQHF.

This clonotype was observed at least ten times. The rearrangement uses TRBV5-1 and TRBJ2-1; 12 nucleotides match TRBD1. V lost 0 bases to trimming and J lost 8 bases; unmatched junction nucleotides: 6. This CDR3 is 16 amino acids long. Germline V gene data show CDR1 as SGHRS and CDR2 as YFSETQ. CDR3 coding DNA: TGCGCCAGCAGCTTGGACCCGGGACAGGGGGCCTATGAGCAGTTCTTC. Translated: CASSLDPGQGAYEQFF. The full variable domain, rest sourced from reference TRBV5-1 and TRBJ2-1, is KAGVTQTPRYLIKTRGQQVTLSCSPISGHRSVSWYQQTPGQGLQFLFEYFSETQRNKGNFPGRFSGRQFSNSRSEMNVSTLELGDSALYLCASSLDPGQGAYEQFFGPGTRLTVL.

The V and J genes are TRBV6-5 and TRBJ2-3; D may be TRBD2 (8 bases). Germline V gene sequence: CDR1 MNHEY, CDR2 SVGAGI. The CDR3 is made up of 17 amino acids. V lost 2 bases to trimming and J lost 3 bases, with 18 bases between them. CDR3 bases: TGTGCCAGCAGTTACGGGGACGGGGGGGACAGAACAGATACGCAGTATTTT. Translation: CASSYGDGGDRTDTQYF.

The V and J genes are TRBV20-1 and TRBJ2-5; the match to TRBD2 covers 8 bases. The trim removed 3 bases at V and 7 bases at J, leaving 10 bases unmatched. The CDR3 runs 14 residues. From germline, CDR1 is DFQATT and CDR2 SNEGSKA (reference sequence). The CDR3 DNA reads TGCAGTGCTAGGCGGGACGGGGGGGCCGGGACCCAGTACTTC. It is translated as CSARRDGGAGTQYF.

The gene calls are TRBV28 and TRBJ1-1, with 8 nucleotides matching TRBD1. CDR3 length: 16 amino acids. Trimming removed 3 bases from V and 4 bases from J; junction bases left unmatched: 10. Germline values: CDR1 MDHEN, CDR2 SYDVKM. The CDR3 protein is CASSFPARGQVTEAFF. CDR3 in DNA: TGTGCCAGCAGTTTTCCCGCCAGGGGGCAAGTCACTGAAGCTTTCTTT. Drawing the rest from reference TRBV28 and TRBJ1-1, the complete variable domain is DVKVTQSSRYLVKRTGEKVFLECVQDMDHENMFWYRQDPGLGLRLIYFSYDVKMKEKGDIPEGYSVSREKKERFSLILESASTNQTSMYLCASSFPARGQVTEAFFGQGTRLTVV.

The chain uses TRBV10-3 and TRBJ1-4, with 7 bases aligning to TRBD1. The CDR3 length is 15 residues. The germline gives CDR1 ENHRY, CDR2 SYGVKD. Losses at the gene ends were 5 bases for V and 8 bases for J; bases not matched to a gene: 11. Here the CDR3 reads CAISQAGRGNEKLFF. CDR3 bases: TGTGCCATCAGTCAAGCGGGCAGGGGGAACGAAAAACTGTTTTTT.